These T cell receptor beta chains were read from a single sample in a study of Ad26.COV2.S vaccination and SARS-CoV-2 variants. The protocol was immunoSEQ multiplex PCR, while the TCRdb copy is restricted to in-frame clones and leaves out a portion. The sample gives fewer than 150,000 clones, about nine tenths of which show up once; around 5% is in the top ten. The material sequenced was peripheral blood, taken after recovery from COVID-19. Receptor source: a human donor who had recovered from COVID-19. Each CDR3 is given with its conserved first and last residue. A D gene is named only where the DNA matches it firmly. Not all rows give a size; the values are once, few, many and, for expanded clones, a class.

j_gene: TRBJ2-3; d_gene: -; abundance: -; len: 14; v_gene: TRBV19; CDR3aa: CASSIRGAGDTQYF; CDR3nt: TGTGCCAGTAGTATCCGGGGGGCGGGTGATACGCAGTATTTT
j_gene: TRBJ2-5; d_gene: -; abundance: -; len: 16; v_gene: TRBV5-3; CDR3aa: CARSHREGQVGETQYF; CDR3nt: TGTGCCAGAAGCCACAGGGAAGGTCAGGTCGGGGAGACCCAGTACTTC
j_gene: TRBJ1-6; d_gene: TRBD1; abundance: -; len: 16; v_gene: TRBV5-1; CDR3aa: CASSPGQGMSNSPLHF; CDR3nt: TGCGCCAGCAGCCCGGGACAGGGGATGAGTAATTCACCCCTCCACTTT
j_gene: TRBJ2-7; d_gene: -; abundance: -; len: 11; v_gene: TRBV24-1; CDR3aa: CATSDFYEQYF; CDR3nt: TGTGCCACCAGTGATTTCTACGAGCAGTACTTC
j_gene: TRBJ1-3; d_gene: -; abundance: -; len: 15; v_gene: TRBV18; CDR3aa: CASSRSDASGNTIYF; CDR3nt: TGTGCCAGCTCACGTTCGGATGCCTCTGGAAACACCATATATTTT
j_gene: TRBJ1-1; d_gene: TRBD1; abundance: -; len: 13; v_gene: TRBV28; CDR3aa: CASGTGKATEAFF; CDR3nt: TGTGCCAGCGGGACAGGGAAGGCCACTGAAGCTTTCTTT
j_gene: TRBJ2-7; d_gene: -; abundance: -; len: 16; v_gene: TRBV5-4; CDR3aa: CASSPGAGTATYEQYF; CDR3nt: TGTGCCAGCAGCCCAGGTGCGGGGACGGCTACCTACGAGCAGTACTTC
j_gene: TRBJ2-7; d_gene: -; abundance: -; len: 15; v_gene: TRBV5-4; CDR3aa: CASSNMNKGVYEQYF; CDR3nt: TGTGCCAGCAGCAATATGAATAAGGGGGTCTACGAGCAGTACTTC
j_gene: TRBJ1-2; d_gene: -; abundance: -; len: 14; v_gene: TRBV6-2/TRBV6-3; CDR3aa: CASSYGLGDYGYTF; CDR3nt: TGTGCCAGCAGTTACGGCCTGGGTGACTATGGCTACACCTTC
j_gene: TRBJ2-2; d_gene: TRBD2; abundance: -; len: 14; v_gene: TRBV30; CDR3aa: CAWSRREGTGELFF; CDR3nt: TGTGCCTGGAGTAGGCGGGAGGGGACCGGGGAGCTGTTTTTT
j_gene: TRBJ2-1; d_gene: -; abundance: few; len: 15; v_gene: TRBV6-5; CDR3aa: CASRSGLTTYNEQFF; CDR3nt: TGTGCCAGCAGGTCGGGACTTACTACCTACAATGAGCAGTTCTTC
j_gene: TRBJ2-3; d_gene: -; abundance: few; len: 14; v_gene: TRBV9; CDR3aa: CASSAPPAVDTQYF; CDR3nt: TGTGCCAGCAGCGCCCCCCCGGCCGTAGATACGCAGTATTTT
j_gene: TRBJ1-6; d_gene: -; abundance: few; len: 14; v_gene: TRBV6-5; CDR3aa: CASGMGGYNSPLHF; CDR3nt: TGTGCCAGCGGGATGGGTGGGTATAATTCACCCCTCCACTTT
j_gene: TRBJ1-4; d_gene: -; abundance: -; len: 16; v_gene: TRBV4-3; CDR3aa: CASSQGREGGGEKLFF; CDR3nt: TGCGCCAGCAGCCAAGGCAGGGAAGGGGGGGGTGAAAAACTGTTTTTT
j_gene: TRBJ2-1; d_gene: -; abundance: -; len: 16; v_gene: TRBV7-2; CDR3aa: CASSSLLSSSYNEQFF; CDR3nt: TGTGCCAGCAGCTCACTCCTTTCGAGCTCCTACAATGAGCAGTTCTTC
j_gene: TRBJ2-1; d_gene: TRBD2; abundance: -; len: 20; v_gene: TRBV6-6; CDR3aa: CASSRERSGGARGSYNEQFF; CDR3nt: TGTGCCAGCAGTCGCGAAAGGAGCGGGGGGGCCCGCGGCTCCTACAATGAGCAGTTCTTC
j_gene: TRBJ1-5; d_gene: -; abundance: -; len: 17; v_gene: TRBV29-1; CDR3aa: CSVHLNPGTPVNQPQHF; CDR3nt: TGCAGCGTCCACCTGAACCCAGGGACACCCGTCAATCAGCCCCAGCATTTT
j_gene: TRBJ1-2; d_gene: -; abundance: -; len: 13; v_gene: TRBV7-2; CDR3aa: CASRYGTNYGYTF; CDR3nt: TGTGCCAGCAGGTACGGGACCAACTATGGCTACACCTTC
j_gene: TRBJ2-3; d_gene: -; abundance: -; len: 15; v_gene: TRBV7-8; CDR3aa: CASSDRGEGVDTQYF; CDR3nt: TGTGCCAGCAGCGACCGGGGCGAAGGCGTGGATACGCAGTATTTT
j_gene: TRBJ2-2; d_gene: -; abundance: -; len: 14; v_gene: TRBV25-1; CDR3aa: CASSKQGAGGELFF; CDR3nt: TGTGCCAGCAGTAAACAGGGTGCGGGGGGGGAGCTGTTTTTT
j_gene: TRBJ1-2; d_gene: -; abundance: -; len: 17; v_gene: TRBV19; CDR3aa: CASSIGGAEGDVSGYTF; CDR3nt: TGTGCCAGTAGTATAGGGGGGGCAGAGGGTGATGTGTCGGGCTACACCTTC
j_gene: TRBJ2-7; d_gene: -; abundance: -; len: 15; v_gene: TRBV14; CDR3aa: CASSRQNGVAYEQYF; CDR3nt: TGTGCCAGCAGCCGCCAAAACGGGGTGGCCTACGAGCAGTACTTC
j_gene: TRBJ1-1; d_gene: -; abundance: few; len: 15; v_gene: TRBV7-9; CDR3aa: CASSLVTGRYTEAFF; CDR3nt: TGTGCCAGCAGCTTAGTAACAGGGCGGTACACTGAAGCTTTCTTT
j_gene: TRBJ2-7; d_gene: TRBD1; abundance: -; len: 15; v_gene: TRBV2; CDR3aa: CASSLDRGRSYEQYF; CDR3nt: TGTGCCAGCAGTTTGGACAGGGGGCGCTCCTACGAGCAGTACTTC
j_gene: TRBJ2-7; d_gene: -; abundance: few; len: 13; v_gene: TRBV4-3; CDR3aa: CASSQDPRYEQYF; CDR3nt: TGCGCCAGCAGCCAAGATCCCCGTTACGAGCAGTACTTC
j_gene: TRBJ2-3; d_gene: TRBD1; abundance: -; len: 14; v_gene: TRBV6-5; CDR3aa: CASRKDRGTDTQYF; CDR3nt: TGTGCCAGCAGAAAGGACAGGGGCACAGATACGCAGTATTTT
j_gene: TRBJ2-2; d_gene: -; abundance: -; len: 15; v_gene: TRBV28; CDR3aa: CASSSGQWNTGELFF; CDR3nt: TGTGCCAGCAGTTCAGGACAGTGGAATACCGGGGAGCTGTTTTTT
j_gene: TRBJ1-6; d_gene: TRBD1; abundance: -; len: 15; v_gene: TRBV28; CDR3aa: CASSPIGQGNSPLHF; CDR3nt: TGTGCCAGCAGCCCGATTGGACAGGGGAATTCACCCCTCCACTTT
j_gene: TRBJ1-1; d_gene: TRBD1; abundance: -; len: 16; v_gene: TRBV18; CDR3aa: CASSRGGTGPNTEAFF; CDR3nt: TGTGCCAGCTCACGGGGGGGGACAGGGCCGAACACTGAAGCTTTCTTT
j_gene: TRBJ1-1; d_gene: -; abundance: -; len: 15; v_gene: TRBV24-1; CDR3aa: CATSDSRGTNTEAFF; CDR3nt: TGTGCCACCAGTGATTCGAGGGGAACAAACACTGAAGCTTTCTTT
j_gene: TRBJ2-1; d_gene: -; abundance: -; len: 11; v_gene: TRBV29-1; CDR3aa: CSVGALNEQFF; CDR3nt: TGCAGCGTAGGGGCCTTAAATGAGCAGTTCTTC
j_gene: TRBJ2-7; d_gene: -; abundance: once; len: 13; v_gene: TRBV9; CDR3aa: CASSPGAIDEQYF; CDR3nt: TGTGCCAGCAGCCCCGGGGCAATCGACGAGCAGTACTTC
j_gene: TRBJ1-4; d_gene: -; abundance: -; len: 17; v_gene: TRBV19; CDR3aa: CASRDVAEPATNEKLFF; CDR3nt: TGTGCCAGTAGGGACGTAGCGGAGCCTGCAACTAATGAAAAACTGTTTTTT
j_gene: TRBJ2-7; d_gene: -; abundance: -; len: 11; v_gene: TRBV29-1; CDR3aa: CSVADSYEQYF; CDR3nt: TGCAGCGTTGCGGACAGCTACGAGCAGTACTTC
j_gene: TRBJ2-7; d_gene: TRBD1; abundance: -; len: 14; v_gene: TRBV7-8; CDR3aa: CASSSRDRAGEQYF; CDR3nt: TGTGCCAGCAGCAGCCGGGACAGGGCTGGTGAGCAGTACTTC
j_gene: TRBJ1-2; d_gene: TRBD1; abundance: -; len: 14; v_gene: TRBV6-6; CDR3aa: CASSYDREGYGYTF; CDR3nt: TGTGCCAGCAGTTACGACAGGGAAGGCTATGGCTACACCTTC